This T cell receptor beta chain was recovered during a study of technical replicates of blood from a few donors. Using immunoSEQ multiplex PCR, the repertoire was profiled, and TCRdb retains in-frame clones only, with some absent. The sample shows 70,000 to 95,000 clones, approximately 95% of them seen only once. The CDR3 spans 14 residues. Germline V gene lookup returns CDR1 SGHVS and CDR2 FQNEAQ. V shed 5 bases, J shed 5 bases, and the junction held 8 bases outside the gene matches. Sequencing used T cells isolated from PBMCs. This TCR derives from a human donor in good health. This rearrangement joins TRBV7-8 to TRBJ2-5, with TRBD2 identical over 7 bases. DNA of the CDR3: TGTGCCAGCAGCCTGTGGGGGAGGGCCGAGACCCAGTACTTC. Amino acid sequence: CASSLWGRAETQYF.